The TCR beta chain under discussion was sequenced for a study of OX40 agonist ivuxolimab in advanced cancers. Study as a whole: An anti-OX40 (CD134) antibody with agonistic activity, ivuxolimab, was administered to patients.

In regard to this clone: What it binds is unknown.

TCRdb's table, derived via immunoSEQ multiplex PCR, lists solely in-frame clones and lacks some. The sample contains around 84,000 clones, roughly 90% of which appear only once. The CDR3 consists of 14 residues. Germline V CDR1 and CDR2: GTSNPN, SVGIG (reference sequence). V lost 3 bases and J lost 4, with 13 bases in between. Study results and limitations: The investigators did not determine what antigen specificity the expanded peripheral T cells had.

This TCR came from an adult with an advanced solid tumor such as melanoma, head and neck, liver or kidney cancer. The chain employs TRBV30 and TRBJ1-5; D is uncertain. The material was CD4+ or CD8+ T cells sorted from blood, obtained in a trial of the OX40 agonist ivuxolimab. The CDR3 loop is CAWSPGPRNQPQHF. The CDR3 DNA is TGTGCCTGGAGCCCCGGGCCCAGGAATCAGCCCCAGCATTTT.